This TCR beta chain was retrieved from a study of shared clonotypes between healthy human individuals. Study-level results: Sampling included only blood; tissue repertoires likely differ.

Trimming shortened V by 3 bases and J by 0 bases, and 10 bases separated the two germline ends. The CDR3 runs to 15 residues. CDR1 and CDR2 from the germline V gene are SGHTA and FQGTGA. For this clone: Its antigen is not identified.

TCRdb's table, derived via immunoSEQ multiplex PCR, lists solely in-frame clones and lacks some. The sample shows 1,100,000 or so clones, roughly 74% of them seen only once. V gene TRBV7-3 combines with J gene TRBJ2-3; perhaps TRBD2 as D (5 bases). This receptor was identified in a man between 18 and 29 years old in good health. Some clones in this sample may be carry-over from other donors' samples. The specimen was memory CD4+ T cells from PBMCs. The sample's subset: CD45RA-negative fraction. The CDR3, as DNA: TGTGCCAGCAGCTTCGGGATATTTAGCACAGATACGCAGTATTTT. Translating it yields CASSFGIFSTDTQYF.